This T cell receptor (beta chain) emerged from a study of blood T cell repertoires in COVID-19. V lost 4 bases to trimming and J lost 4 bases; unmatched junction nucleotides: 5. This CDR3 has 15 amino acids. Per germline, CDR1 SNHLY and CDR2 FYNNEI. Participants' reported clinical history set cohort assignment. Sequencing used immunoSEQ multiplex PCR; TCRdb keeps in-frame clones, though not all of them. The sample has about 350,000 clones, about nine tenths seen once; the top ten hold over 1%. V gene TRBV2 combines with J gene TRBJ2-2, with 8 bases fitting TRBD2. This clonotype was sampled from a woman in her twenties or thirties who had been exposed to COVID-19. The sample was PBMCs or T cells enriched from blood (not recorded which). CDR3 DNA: TGTGCCAGCAGTGCAGCGGGAGTGAGCACCGGGGAGCTGTTTTTT. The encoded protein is CASSAAGVSTGELFF.